Listed below are T cell receptor beta chains from one sample, sequenced in a study of shared clonotypes between healthy human individuals. Profiled with immunoSEQ multiplex PCR; TCRdb holds only in-frame clones, not every one. Of nearly 2 million clones listed, about 95% are singletons. The source material was naive CD8+ T cells sorted from blood. These receptors all stem from a man younger than 35 in good health. The CDR3 runs from the conserved cysteine through the conserved F or W. The D gene is left open where the match is weak. Size is stated for part of the rows, as once, few or many counts, or as a class when the clone is expanded.

DNA: TGTGCCAGCAGCGTGCTGCGGGACAGTGCCTATTTCCGCAATCAGCCCCAGCATTTT; CDR3: CASSVLRDSAYFRNQPQHF; D: TRBD1; V: TRBV5-6; J: TRBJ1-5; size: NA
DNA: TGTGCCAGCAGTGATTTTGTGGGAGGGACTAACACCGGGGAGCTGTTTTTT; CDR3: CASSDFVGGTNTGELFF; D: TRBD2; V: TRBV25-1; J: TRBJ2-2; size: NA
DNA: TGTGCCAGCAGCGTGGACAGCTCCTACGAGCAGTACTTC; CDR3: CASSVDSSYEQYF; D: NA; V: TRBV9; J: TRBJ2-7; size: NA
DNA: TGTGCCAGCAGCTTCTTAACGGGGGCCAATGAGCAGTTCTTC; CDR3: CASSFLTGANEQFF; D: NA; V: TRBV7-9; J: TRBJ2-1; size: NA
DNA: TGTGCCAGCAGCTTAGAGGGACAGGGTATAAAGTTCACAGATACGCAGTATTTT; CDR3: CASSLEGQGIKFTDTQYF; D: TRBD1; V: TRBV11-2; J: TRBJ2-3; size: NA
DNA: TGTGCCAGCAGTCCCAAAAGGGACCCACTAGCCAAAAACATTCAGTACTTC; CDR3: CASSPKRDPLAKNIQYF; D: NA; V: TRBV27; J: TRBJ2-4; size: NA
DNA: TGTGCCTATTTGGGGATTCACTCCTACAATGAGCAGTTCTTC; CDR3: CAYLGIHSYNEQFF; D: NA; V: TRBV30; J: TRBJ2-1; size: NA
DNA: TGTGCCAGCAGTTACTCGAGGACTAGCGGGTACGAGCAGTACTTC; CDR3: CASSYSRTSGYEQYF; D: TRBD2; V: TRBV6-8; J: TRBJ2-7; size: NA
DNA: TGCAGCGTTGGTCCAGATACGCAGTATTTT; CDR3: CSVGPDTQYF; D: NA; V: TRBV29-1; J: TRBJ2-3; size: once
DNA: TGTGCCACTAGCGAACTGTACCAGGAGACCCAGTACTTC; CDR3: CATSELYQETQYF; D: NA; V: TRBV19; J: TRBJ2-5; size: NA
DNA: TGTGCCAGCAGCCAAGGGAAGGGCAAGAACTATGGCTACACCTTC; CDR3: CASSQGKGKNYGYTF; D: NA; V: TRBV14; J: TRBJ1-2; size: once
DNA: TGTGCCAGCAGCTTGGACCATGAGCAGTTCTTC; CDR3: CASSLDHEQFF; D: NA; V: TRBV5-6; J: TRBJ2-1; size: once
DNA: TGCGCCAGCAGCCCCTGGGGACAGAACACCGGGGAGCTGTTTTTT; CDR3: CASSPWGQNTGELFF; D: NA; V: TRBV5-1; J: TRBJ2-2; size: NA
DNA: TGTGCCAGCAGCCCTGGACAGGGGGAATCAGTTTATGGCTACACCTTC; CDR3: CASSPGQGESVYGYTF; D: TRBD1; V: TRBV7-9; J: TRBJ1-2; size: NA
DNA: TGTGCCAGCAGTGAAGCATACCAGCCCCAGCATTTT; CDR3: CASSEAYQPQHF; D: NA; V: TRBV2; J: TRBJ1-5; size: NA
DNA: TGTGCCAGCAGCATCCAGACTACCTACGAGCAGTACTTC; CDR3: CASSIQTTYEQYF; D: NA; V: TRBV11-2; J: TRBJ2-7; size: NA
DNA: TGTGCCAGCACACTAGCGGGGTACCAAGAGACCCAGTACTTC; CDR3: CASTLAGYQETQYF; D: TRBD2; V: TRBV28; J: TRBJ2-5; size: once
DNA: TGTGCCACCAGTGTAGGGTTGAGTCAAGAGACCCAGTACTTC; CDR3: CATSVGLSQETQYF; D: NA; V: TRBV28; J: TRBJ2-5; size: NA
DNA: TGCAGCGTTAGACTAGCGGGCGGTATGGGGGAGCTGTTTTTT; CDR3: CSVRLAGGMGELFF; D: TRBD2; V: TRBV29-1; J: TRBJ2-2; size: NA
DNA: TGTGCCAGCAGCGACACTAGCGGGACCACAGATACGCAGTATTTT; CDR3: CASSDTSGTTDTQYF; D: TRBD2; V: TRBV9; J: TRBJ2-3; size: NA
DNA: TGTGCCAGCAGCTTAGGTTGGGGGGCGGATCAGCCCCAGCATTTT; CDR3: CASSLGWGADQPQHF; D: NA; V: TRBV13; J: TRBJ1-5; size: NA
DNA: TGTGCCAGCAGCCCCTCCCCCCGACAGGGGTCCACAGATACGCAGTATTTT; CDR3: CASSPSPRQGSTDTQYF; D: TRBD1; V: TRBV11-2; J: TRBJ2-3; size: NA
DNA: TGTGCCAGCAGCCCGACAGGGACTTTTCAAGAGACCCAGTACTTC; CDR3: CASSPTGTFQETQYF; D: NA; V: TRBV11-2; J: TRBJ2-5; size: NA
DNA: TGTGCCAGCAGCCCGGGGCATATGGGAGACAATGAGCAGTTCTTC; CDR3: CASSPGHMGDNEQFF; D: NA; V: TRBV9; J: TRBJ2-1; size: NA
DNA: TGTGCCAGCACCTCACTAAAATATGGCTACACCTTC; CDR3: CASTSLKYGYTF; D: NA; V: TRBV7-8; J: TRBJ1-2; size: NA
DNA: TGTGCCAGCAGCCAGATACGACACCCGGCGACCTACGAGCAGTACTTC; CDR3: CASSQIRHPATYEQYF; D: NA; V: TRBV11-2; J: TRBJ2-7; size: NA
DNA: TGTGCCAGCAGTGAATTCAGGGAGGACAATGAGCAGTTCTTC; CDR3: CASSEFREDNEQFF; D: NA; V: TRBV2; J: TRBJ2-1; size: NA
DNA: TGTGCCAGCAGTTTATCGACCCATGACAGGGGGCCGGGCAATGAGCAGTTCTTC; CDR3: CASSLSTHDRGPGNEQFF; D: TRBD1; V: TRBV27; J: TRBJ2-1; size: NA